A selection of T cell receptor beta chains follows, all from one sample in a study of control samples from healthy donors and cancer patients. This table comes from immunoSEQ multiplex PCR, and its TCRdb copy is limited to in-frame clones, with some not included. The sample has roughly 120,000 clones, around nine tenths seen once; the top ten hold around an eighth. The sample taken for sequencing was blood. These receptor sequences come from a man between 25 and 39 years old in good health. CDR3s include the opening cysteine and the closing phenylalanine or tryptophan. The D gene is left open where the match is weak. Some rows have no size entry. The others give once, few or many, or a class for an expanded clone.

abundance	j_gene	len	d_gene	v_gene	CDR3nt	CDR3aa
once	TRBJ1-3	15	NA	TRBV6-5	TGTGCCAGCAGTTACTCGTACAGGGCTGGAAACACCATATATTTT	CASSYSYRAGNTIYF
NA	TRBJ1-1	13	NA	TRBV29-1	TGCACCTTCACTGGCTCGAAGCGCACTGAAGCTTTCTTT	CTFTGSKRTEAFF
NA	TRBJ2-1	14	TRBD2	TRBV15	TGTGCCACCAGCGGATGGACTAGCGACAATGAGCAGTTCTTC	CATSGWTSDNEQFF
NA	TRBJ1-1	15	NA	TRBV10-2	TGCGCCAGCAGTGATGCGGGAGACTTGAGCACTGAAGCTTTCTTT	CASSDAGDLSTEAFF
once	TRBJ1-1	13	NA	TRBV13	TGTGCCAGCAGCTTAGGACAGGGAGCTGAAGCTTTCTTT	CASSLGQGAEAFF
NA	TRBJ1-6	16	NA	TRBV9	TGTGCCAGCAGCGACAGGGTTAATAGCTATAATTCACCCCTCCACTTT	CASSDRVNSYNSPLHF
NA	TRBJ1-1	12	NA	TRBV30	TGTGCCTGGGGCTTAAAGAACACTGAAGCTTTCTTT	CAWGLKNTEAFF
NA	TRBJ1-3	15	NA	TRBV30	TGTGCCTGGAGTGTATCCAGGGTCTCTGGAAACACCATATATTTT	CAWSVSRVSGNTIYF
NA	TRBJ1-5	15	NA	TRBV7-2	TGTGCCAGCAGCCCGGGCGTTTGGGGCAATCAGCCCCAGCATTTT	CASSPGVWGNQPQHF
NA	TRBJ1-1	15	NA	TRBV9	TGTGCCAGCAGCGTAGGTGGGGGGCCGGGCACTGAAGCTTTCTTT	CASSVGGGPGTEAFF
NA	TRBJ2-5	13	NA	TRBV12-3/TRBV12-4	TGTGCCAGCAGTTTGAAGGGGAGGGAGACCCAGTACTTC	CASSLKGRETQYF
NA	TRBJ2-1	15	TRBD2	TRBV5-1	TGCGCCAGCAGGCCCCCGGGACTAGGGAGCAATGAGCAGTTCTTC	CASRPPGLGSNEQFF
NA	TRBJ1-1	15	NA	TRBV4-2	TGTGCCAGCAGCCAACCCCTAGCCATGAACACTGAAGCTTTCTTT	CASSQPLAMNTEAFF
NA	TRBJ2-7	15	TRBD1	TRBV6-5	TGTGCCAGCAACGATGAGGGCAGGGGGTTCTACGAGCAGTACTTC	CASNDEGRGFYEQYF
once	TRBJ2-5	14	TRBD1	TRBV25-1	TGTGCCAGCAGCGTGGGACAGGGCCAAGAGACCCAGTACTTC	CASSVGQGQETQYF
once	TRBJ2-5	14	NA	TRBV9	TGTGCCAGCAGCCCCCGGTCCCGAGGGGAGACCCAGTACTTC	CASSPRSRGETQYF
NA	TRBJ1-4	14	NA	TRBV5-1	TGCGCCAGCAGCCTTCAGGGGTTGGGGGAAAAACTGTTTTTT	CASSLQGLGEKLFF
NA	TRBJ1-1	16	TRBD1	TRBV5-6	TGTGCCAGCAGCTTGGCAGGGGGCGCGGGGGGAACTGAAGCTTTCTTT	CASSLAGGAGGTEAFF
NA	TRBJ1-2	16	NA	TRBV3-1/TRBV3-2	TGTGCCAGCAGCCAGGCGCCCCTGGGTTCTCGGAATGGCTACACCTTC	CASSQAPLGSRNGYTF
NA	TRBJ2-1	15	NA	TRBV29-1	TGCAGCGTTCCCCACGGACAGTTCTTTTACAATGAGCAGTTCTTC	CSVPHGQFFYNEQFF